The sequence of this T cell receptor (beta chain) was determined in a study of blood T cell repertoires in COVID-19. Sequencing used immunoSEQ multiplex PCR; TCRdb keeps in-frame clones, though not all of them. The table records roughly 30,000 clones, roughly 80% of them present only once. The germline V gene has CDR1 LNHDA and CDR2 SQIVND (reference sequence). V shed 5 bases, J shed 8 bases, and the junction held 6 bases outside the gene matches. The CDR3 extends over 13 amino acids. V is TRBV19 and J is TRBJ1-5, with 7 nucleotides matching TRBD1. The source material was peripheral blood. The origin of this receptor is an elderly woman with acute or convalescent COVID-19. CDR3 sequence: CASSEAGGEPQHF. The CDR3 nucleotides read TGTGCCAGTAGTGAAGCAGGGGGAGAGCCCCAGCATTTT.